The next 13 T cell receptor beta chains were all read from a single sample in a study of blood T cells in healthy people across ages. Then a second PCR, running roughly 6 to 11 cycles, was carried out with a sample-barcoded 5' primer and a J-beta primer mix. Each CDR3 protein is one row after TCRdb ran MiXCR on the 5' RACE reads. The table records 380,000 or so distinct CDR3 sequences, over 45% of them present only once. The sequenced material came from blood. The receptors shown here come from a man aged 55 to 70 in good health.

This rearrangement joins TRBV20-1 to TRBJ2-7, with D perhaps assigned TRBD1 or TRBD2 (5 bases each). This CDR3 has 12 residues. Trimming removed 6 bases at V and 9 bases at J, with 18 bases between. Germline CDR1 DFQATT, CDR2 SNEGSKA (reference sequence). The CDR3 here is CSADGPAGGQYF. The CDR3 DNA sequence: TGCAGTGCAGACGGGCCAGCTGGGGGGCAGTACTTC.

The rearrangement uses TRBV28 and TRBJ2-5; 8 nucleotides agree with TRBD1. The CDR3 length is 15 residues. V was clipped by 5 bases and J by 0 bases; unmatched bases: 5. Germline CDR1 and CDR2: MDHEN and SYDVKM. The CDR3 DNA follows: TGTGCCAGCAGTCCCCGGACAGGGTACCAAGAGACCCAGTACTTC. Translated, it gives CASSPRTGYQETQYF.

A word on this clonotype: Being one base from a much bigger clone, this may be a read error. CDR3 in amino acids: CASSATWTGRPDTQYF. CDR3 coding DNA: TGTGCCAGCAGCGCGACCTGGACAGGCCGCCCAGATACGCAGTATTTT. The chain is built from TRBV7-2 and TRBJ2-3; 7 bases agree with TRBD1. Germline V gene lookup returns CDR1 SGHTA and CDR2 FQGNSA. This CDR3 comprises 16 residues. V lost 5 bases, J lost 4 bases, and 12 bases stayed unmatched. Looking up the rest from reference TRBV7-2 and TRBJ2-3 gives the full variable domain: GAGVSQSPSNKVTEKGKDVELRCDPISGHTALYWYRQSLGQGLEFLIYFQGNSAPDKSGLPSDRFSAERTGGSVSTLTIQRTQQEDSAVYLCASSATWTGRPDTQYFGPGTRLTVL.

CDR3 loop: CASSHPGALGEQFF. In nucleotides, the CDR3 is TGCGCCAGCAGCCACCCGGGGGCGCTTGGTGAGCAGTTCTTC. The chain is built from TRBV4-3 and TRBJ2-1; D tentatively reads TRBD1 or TRBD2 (6 bases each). CDR1 is LGHNA, CDR2 YSLEER, per germline. The CDR3 is 14 residues long. With 3 bases removed from V and 9 bases from J, the gap between germline ends came to 15 bases.

The table lists this clonotype with many counts. The chain combines TRBV20-1 with TRBJ2-3; tentative D call: TRBD1 (7 bases). From germline, CDR1 is DFQATT and CDR2 SNEGSKA (reference sequence). The V end lost 6 bases, the J end lost 2 bases, and 24 bases lay between the germline ends. The CDR3 length is 17 residues. CDR3 sequence reads: CSATSMGARGVTDTQYF. CDR3 DNA sequence: TGCAGTGCCACAAGTATGGGGGCCAGGGGGGTCACAGATACGCAGTATTTT.

This clonotype came up many times. The rearrangement links TRBV20-1 to TRBJ2-3, with no clear D. The V and J ends lost 1 base and 4 bases respectively, with 21 bases between them. CDR1 is DFQATT and CDR2 is SNEGSKA in the germline V gene (reference sequence). The CDR3 extends over 17 amino acids. CDR3 DNA: TGCAGTGCTAGAGCTCCCGACCCTTTAGTCTCAGCAGATACGCAGTATTTT. Encoded protein: CSARAPDPLVSADTQYF.

This clonotype showed up just a few times. The V gene is TRBV9, the J gene TRBJ1-1, with unresolved D. The CDR3 is 16 residues long. Between the trimmed V and J ends, which lost 2 bases and 4 bases, there was a span of 18 bases. CDR1 and CDR2 (germline): SGDLS, YYNGEE. Here the CDR3 reads CASSVVGVGTGTEAFF. DNA for the CDR3: TGTGCCAGCAGCGTTGTCGGGGTCGGAACCGGCACTGAAGCTTTCTTT. Looking up the rest from reference TRBV9 and TRBJ1-1 gives the full variable domain: DSGVTQTPKHLITATGQRVTLRCSPRSGDLSVYWYQQSLDQGLQFLIQYYNGEERAKGNILERFSAQQFPDLHSELNLSSLELGDSALYFCASSVVGVGTGTEAFFGQGTRLTVV.

This chain joins TRBV24-1 and TRBJ2-4, with TRBD2 matching 10 bases. The closer fit of TRBJ2-5 to the DNA end suggests the J call may be wrong. The CDR3 consists of 16 residues. The V gene's germline CDR1 is KGHDR and CDR2 SFDVKD. The CDR3 DNA reads as TGTGCCACCAGTGATTCTAGCGGGGGCAGTATGGAGACCCAGTACTTC. It translates to CATSDSSGGSMETQYF.

In this sample, this clonotype turned up a few times. The V gene is TRBV3-1, the J gene TRBJ2-5; TRBD2 might be the D (5 bases). The V gene lost 0 bases and the J gene lost 5 bases, with 10 bases spanning the gap. Germline loops: CDR1 LGHDT, CDR2 YNNKEL (reference sequence). The CDR3 contains 14 residues. The CDR3: CASSQDRVAETQYF. CDR3 coding DNA: TGTGCCAGCAGCCAAGATCGAGTAGCGGAGACCCAGTACTTC.

This clonotype turned up a few times. The V call is TRBV11-2, the J call TRBJ2-5, with 7 bases that match TRBD1. The CDR3 totals 18 residues. J was trimmed by 0 bases and V by 5 bases; bases with no gene match: 15. Germline-derived CDR1 and CDR2 are SGHAT and FQNNGV. The CDR3 region is CASSPAFGDRDHQETQYF. The CDR3 bases are TGTGCCAGCAGCCCCGCGTTTGGAGACAGGGACCACCAAGAGACCCAGTACTTC.

The sample holds one count of this clonotype. The rearrangement joins TRBV7-6 to TRBJ2-1; maybe TRBD1 (6 bases). V dropped 2 bases and J dropped 3 bases, with 11 bases sitting between them. CDR3 size: 15 residues. The V gene's germline CDR1 is SGHVS and CDR2 FNYEAQ. CDR3 DNA sequence: TGTGCCAGCAGCTTATCGGGACAAATCTACAATGAGCAGTTCTTC. It translates to CASSLSGQIYNEQFF.

This clonotype came up a few times. The rearrangement links TRBV20-1 to TRBJ2-5; perhaps TRBD1 as D (5 bases). Trimming pared 6 bases from V and 5 bases from J, leaving 13 bases between. Germline V lookup: CDR1 DFQATT, CDR2 SNEGSKA (reference sequence). The CDR3 is made up of 12 amino acids. CDR3 sequence reads: CSAVTAPETQYF. CDR3 in DNA: TGCAGTGCCGTGACAGCACCGGAGACCCAGTACTTC.

This clonotype has just a few counts. The gene calls are TRBV20-1 and TRBJ2-7, with 13 positions matching TRBD2. The J segment lost 2 bases and the V segment lost 6 bases, leaving 13 bases of the junction unmatched. Germline assignment: CDR1 DFQATT and CDR2 SNEGSKA (reference sequence). This CDR3 spans 17 amino acids. The CDR3 region has the DNA TGCAGTGCCCAACCCGGGACTAGCGGGATACACACCTACGAGCAGTACTTC. Translated, it gives CSAQPGTSGIHTYEQYF.